Following are 11 T cell receptor beta chains from one sample sequenced in a study of OX40 agonist ivuxolimab in advanced cancers. Profiled with immunoSEQ multiplex PCR; TCRdb holds only in-frame clones, not every one. Of 68,000 or so clones listed, approximately 89% are singletons. Here the sequenced sample was CD4+ or CD8+ T cells sorted from blood, taken in a trial of the OX40 agonist ivuxolimab. These receptors all stem from an adult with an advanced solid tumor such as melanoma, head and neck, liver or kidney cancer.

The V gene is TRBV10-3, the J gene TRBJ2-1; TRBD2 agrees at 15 bases. The CDR3 covers 20 residues. Germline CDR1 is ENHRY and CDR2 is SYGVKD. V shed 7 bases and J 1 base; nucleotides not matched to a gene: 14. DNA for the CDR3: TGTGCCATCACCGCAAACCCCGGGACTAGCGGGGGGTTATCCTACAATGAGCAGTTCTTC. Residues: CAITANPGTSGGLSYNEQFF.

This rearrangement joins TRBV10-1 to TRBJ2-4; no clear D. CDR3 length: 9 amino acids. Germline CDR1 is WNHNN and CDR2 is SYGVQD (reference sequence). Deletions cut 10 bases from V and 8 bases from J, with 6 bases between. The CDR3 is CAIRDIQYF. The CDR3 DNA follows: TGCGCCATCCGGGACATTCAGTACTTC.

This clone was seen a single time. The rearrangement links TRBV7-9 to TRBJ2-1; D is ambiguous. This CDR3 is built from 11 residues. V lost 10 bases, J lost 5 bases, and 9 bases lay in between. Germline V CDR1 and CDR2: SEHNR, FQNEAQ (reference sequence). As DNA, the CDR3 is TGTGCCATCCCCAGGAACAATGAGCAGTTCTTC. Encoded protein: CAIPRNNEQFF.

The CDR3 spells CAISESTGGSYEQYF. The DNA for the CDR3 is TGTGCCATCAGTGAGTCCACAGGGGGCTCCTACGAGCAGTACTTC. The chain combines TRBV10-3 with TRBJ2-7, with TRBD1 identical over 8 bases. Germline assignment: CDR1 ENHRY and CDR2 SYGVKD. Losses at the gene ends were 0 bases for V and 0 bases for J; bases not matched to a gene: 1. The CDR3 covers 15 residues.

V and J are TRBV6-5 and TRBJ2-1; D is possibly TRBD2 (5 bases). With 2 bases removed from V and 8 bases from J, the gap between germline ends came to 16 bases. Germline V lookup: CDR1 MNHEY, CDR2 SVGAGI. The CDR3 covers 15 residues. The DNA for the CDR3 is TGTGCCAGCAGTTACATAGGGAGCAGTTTCCATGAGCAGTTCTTC. It encodes CASSYIGSSFHEQFF.

The V and J genes are TRBV27 and TRBJ2-7, with 8 bases that match TRBD2. Losses at the gene ends were 3 bases for V and 5 bases for J; bases not matched to a gene: 6. The CDR3 is made up of 14 amino acids. Looked up from germline, CDR1 is MNHEY and CDR2 is SMNVEV (reference sequence). Here the CDR3 DNA reads TGTGCCAGCAGTTTGAGCGGGAGTCCCGACGAGCAGTACTTC. Translation: CASSLSGSPDEQYF.

In the case of this clone: One end of the junction is discordant with germline, which a read error may explain. The chain joins TRBV6-1 to TRBJ2-7; 10 positions match TRBD1. CDR1 and CDR2 (germline): MNHNS, SASEGT. The CDR3 runs to 13 residues. CDR3 sequence (DNA): TGTGCCGGCAGTCTTTGGACAGGGGGAGAGCAGTACTTC. Its protein is CAGSLWTGGEQYF.

The DNA for the CDR3 is TGTGCCAGCAGTGCGACAGGGGCCTTCAATCAGCCCCAGCATTTT. Protein sequence: CASSATGAFNQPQHF. The V gene is TRBV2, the J gene TRBJ1-5; 8 positions match TRBD1. There are 15 residues in the CDR3. V was pared by 4 bases and J by 3 bases, with 5 bases of the junction left unmatched. Germline V CDR1 and CDR2: SNHLY, FYNNEI.

The chain is built from TRBV5-5 and TRBJ2-3; D might be TRBD2 (5 bases). The length of the CDR3 is 17 residues. Germline V gives CDR1 SGHKS, CDR2 YYEKEE (reference sequence). V was pared by 4 bases and J by 4 bases, with 22 bases between. In DNA form, the CDR3 reads TGTGCCAGCAGCCTTCGACCACTAGATATGAGTTCAGATACGCAGTATTTT. Its translation: CASSLRPLDMSSDTQYF.

The chain combines TRBV10-1 with TRBJ2-1; tentatively, D is TRBD1 or TRBD2 (5 bases each). The CDR3 is 14 residues long. Trimming took off 5 bases at V and 6 bases at J, with 14 bases between the two ends. CDR1 and CDR2 (germline): WNHNN, SYGVQD (reference sequence). The CDR3 spells CASSKDEGLNEQFF. In nucleotides, the CDR3 is TGCGCCAGCAGTAAGGATGAGGGGCTCAATGAGCAGTTCTTC.

V usage is TRBV7-9 and J usage is TRBJ2-5; 9 nucleotides agree with TRBD1. Germline lookup yields CDR1 SEHNR and CDR2 FQNEAQ (reference sequence). The J segment lost 5 bases and the V segment lost 0 bases, leaving 7 bases of the junction unmatched. This CDR3 is 16 amino acids long. The CDR3 loop is CASSLAGQGFWETQYF. The CDR3 region has the DNA TGTGCCAGCAGCTTAGCGGGACAGGGTTTTTGGGAGACCCAGTACTTC. Full variable domain (outside the CDR3, taken from reference TRBV7-9 and TRBJ2-5): DTGVSQNPRHKITKRGQNVTFRCDPISEHNRLYWYRQTLGQGPEFLTYFQNEAQLEKSRLLSDRFSAERPKGSFSTLEIQRTEQGDSAMYLCASSLAGQGFWETQYFGPGTRLLVL.